This TCR beta chain was sequenced during a study of graft-versus-host responses after intestinal transplantation. Study-wide points: GvH clones occurred in recipient marrow; some first appeared in ileum or blood.

Concerning this clone itself: Its antigen is undetermined.

Generated by immunoSEQ multiplex PCR, the TCRdb table keeps only in-frame clones and is missing some. The sample lists around 110,000 clones; approximately 90% were seen once. Trimming left V 4 bases short and J 3 bases short, with 18 bases between. Germline CDR1 reads MGHRA; CDR2 reads YSYEKL. This CDR3 spans 17 amino acids. J is TRBJ1-4 and V is TRBV4-1; D possibly corresponds to TRBD1 (6 bases). The sequencing here drew on unstimulated CD4+ T cells sorted from spleen or lymph node cells, taken before intestinal transplant. This TCR derives from a human donor who received an intestinal transplant. CDR3 sequence: CASSLSGGQPSNEKLFF. The CDR3 DNA reads TGCGCCAGCAGCCTCTCGGGGGGGCAACCTTCTAATGAAAAACTGTTTTTT.